The 2 T cell receptor beta chains given below trace back to one sample, sequenced in a study of shared clonotypes between healthy human individuals. Profiled with immunoSEQ multiplex PCR; TCRdb holds only in-frame clones, not every one. The table lists over a million clones, roughly 96% of them singletons. The specimen was naive CD4+ T cells sorted from blood. Subset denoted: CD45RA+ positively selected. All receptors derive from a man younger than 40 in good health.

A note on this clone: Other DNA sequences in the sample encode the same CDR3. The chain couples TRBV5-1 to TRBJ2-7; D is uncertain. The CDR3 covers 14 residues. V lost 1 base and J 2 bases, leaving 10 bases between the germline ends. Germline V gene data show CDR1 as SGHRS and CDR2 as YFSETQ. As DNA, the CDR3 is TGCGCCAGCAGCTTGCTCGGGCAGGCCTACGAGCAGTACTTC. Translation gives CASSLLGQAYEQYF.

This clone showed up just once. This chain uses TRBV7-9 with TRBJ2-1; D uncertain. The germline gives CDR1 SEHNR, CDR2 FQNEAQ (reference sequence). The germline V and J ends were trimmed by 5 bases and 8 bases, with 22 bases remaining between them. The length of the CDR3 is 16 residues. The CDR3 DNA reads TGTGCCAGCAGCAAGGGTGGGTCAAGGGTAACGGATGAGCAGTTCTTC. It codes for CASSKGGSRVTDEQFF. Drawing the rest from reference TRBV7-9 and TRBJ2-1, the complete variable domain is DTGVSQNPRHKITKRGQNVTFRCDPISEHNRLYWYRQTLGQGPEFLTYFQNEAQLEKSRLLSDRFSAERPKGSFSTLEIQRTEQGDSAMYLCASSKGGSRVTDEQFFGPGTRLTVL.